This T cell receptor (beta chain) originates from a study of Tregs in tolerant kidney transplant recipients. As to this clone: Its antigen is unidentified.

Findings and limits, study-wide: Findings come from small patient numbers and require larger validation. Expanding Tregs on activated donor B cells appeared to best identify donor-specific TCRbeta clones.

Trimming took off 7 bases at V and 2 bases at J, with 14 bases between the two ends. Germline CDR1 and CDR2: SNHLY and FYNNEI. The CDR3 has 14 residues. CD4+CD25+CD127- Tregs, CD4+CD25- non-Tregs, CD4 and CD8 cells were sorted. Sequencing used immunoSEQ multiplex PCR; TCRdb keeps in-frame clones, though not all of them. The data show roughly 120,000 clones, roughly nine tenths seen once. The sample comprised CD4+ T cells from blood. The clonotype originates from a human donor in good health. The chain combines TRBV2 with TRBJ2-5; TRBD1 is a possible D gene (5 bases). The CDR3 nucleotides are TGTGCCAGCATAGCAGGGTTGCGGCAAGAGACCCAGTACTTC. The encoded protein is CASIAGLRQETQYF.